The entry below gives a single T cell receptor beta chain sequence along with its context. Its antigen is unidentified. CDR3 length: 15 amino acids. Germline CDR1 SGHAT, CDR2 FQDESV (reference sequence). V trimming: 2 bases; J trimming: 5 bases; junction bases outside the gene matches: 3. This entry comes from a study of graft-versus-host responses after intestinal transplantation. About the research overall: After anti-thymocyte globulin induction, recipients took tacrolimus and steroids for 2 to 3 years. General study results and limits: With peak circulating GvH clone levels came an association with early post-transplant HvG declines. Allografts of one patient group, those with graft-donor T cell macrochimerism, had high graft-versus-host to host-versus-graft clonal ratios. The authors found GvH clones in recipient marrow, some appearing first in ileum or blood.

Clones were read by immunoSEQ multiplex PCR, and TCRdb kept only the in-frame ones, dropping some. The sample carries tens of thousands of clones, about 80% recorded once. The TCR sequence derives from a human donor who received an intestinal transplant. J is TRBJ2-4 and V is TRBV11-1; 10 bases fit TRBD1. Sequences were derived from unstimulated CD8+ T cells sorted from spleen or lymph node cells, sampled before intestinal transplant. Here the CDR3 reads CASSLLGTGENIQYF. In DNA, the CDR3 is TGTGCCAGCAGCTTACTCGGGACAGGGGAAAACATTCAGTACTTC.